The present TCR beta chain was sequenced within a study of tumor and adjacent non-tumor tissue in lung cancer. Overall study context: There were 11 to 12 adenocarcinoma, a couple of squamous cell carcinoma and 1 small cell lung cancer cases. Approximately 4 million productive TCRbeta reads were obtained per sample on average.

This sample's RNA came from whole unsorted tissue. The library came from three nested PCR rounds adapted from ARM-PCR protocols. TCRdb reprocessed the multiplex PCR reads with MiXCR, giving one entry per CDR3 protein. This sample has 75,000 to 100,000 distinct CDR3 sequences, with 65% to 75% found just once. Study-wide findings and caveats: Tumor repertoires had a smaller top 100 clone share than normal lung. Significantly higher TCR diversity was found in tumor than normal lung.

This clonotype is labeled as medium-sized (0.01 to 0.1%). The antigen remains unidentified. The germline V gene encodes CDR1 MNHEY and CDR2 SVGAGI. V dropped 2 bases and J dropped 1 base, with 8 bases sitting between them. CDR3 length: 14 residues. The receptor comes from a man aged 55-75 years with non-small cell lung cancer. The sequenced sample was lung tumor tissue. The chain joins TRBV6-5 to TRBJ2-5, with unresolved D. CDR3: CASSYQASQETQYF. In DNA form, the CDR3 reads TGTGCCAGCAGTTACCAAGCTAGCCAAGAGACCCAGTACTTC.